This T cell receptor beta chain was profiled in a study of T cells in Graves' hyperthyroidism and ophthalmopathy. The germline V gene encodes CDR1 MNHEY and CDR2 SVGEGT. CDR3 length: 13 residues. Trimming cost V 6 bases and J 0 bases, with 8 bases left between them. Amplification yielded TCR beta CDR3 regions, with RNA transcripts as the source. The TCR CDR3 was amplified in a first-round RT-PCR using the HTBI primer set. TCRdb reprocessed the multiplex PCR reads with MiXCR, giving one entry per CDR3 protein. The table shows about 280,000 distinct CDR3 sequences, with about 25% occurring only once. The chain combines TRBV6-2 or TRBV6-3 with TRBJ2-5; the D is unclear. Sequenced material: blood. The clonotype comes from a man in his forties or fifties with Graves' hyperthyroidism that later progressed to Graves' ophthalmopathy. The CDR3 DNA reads TGTGCCAGCAGCTCCGACAACCAAGAGACCCAGTACTTC. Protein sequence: CASSSDNQETQYF.